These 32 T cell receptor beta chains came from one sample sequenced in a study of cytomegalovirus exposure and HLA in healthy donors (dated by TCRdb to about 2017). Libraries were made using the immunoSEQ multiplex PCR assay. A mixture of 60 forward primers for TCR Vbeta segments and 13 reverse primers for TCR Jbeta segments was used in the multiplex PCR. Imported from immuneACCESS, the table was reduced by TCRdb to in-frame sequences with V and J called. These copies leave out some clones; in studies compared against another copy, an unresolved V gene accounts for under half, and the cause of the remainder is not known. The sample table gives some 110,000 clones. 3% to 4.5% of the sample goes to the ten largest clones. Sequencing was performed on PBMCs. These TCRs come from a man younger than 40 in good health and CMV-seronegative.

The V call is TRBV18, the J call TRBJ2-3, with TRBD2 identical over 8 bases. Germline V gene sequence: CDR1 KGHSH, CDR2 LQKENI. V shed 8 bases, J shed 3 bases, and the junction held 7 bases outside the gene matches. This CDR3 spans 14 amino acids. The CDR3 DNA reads TGTGCCAGCGCCCGGGGACTAGATACAGATACGCAGTATTTT. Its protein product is CASARGLDTDTQYF.

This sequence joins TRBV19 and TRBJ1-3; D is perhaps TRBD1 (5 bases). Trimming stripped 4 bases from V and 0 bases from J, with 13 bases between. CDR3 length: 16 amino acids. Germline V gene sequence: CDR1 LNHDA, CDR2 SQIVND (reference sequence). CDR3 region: CASSTHRWDSGNTIYF. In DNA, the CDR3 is TGTGCCAGTAGTACGCACAGGTGGGACTCTGGAAACACCATATATTTT. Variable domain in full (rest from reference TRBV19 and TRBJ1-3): DGGITQSPKYLFRKEGQNVTLSCEQNLNHDAMYWYRQDPGQGLRLIYYSQIVNDFQKGDIAEGYSVSREKKESFPLTVTSAQKNPTAFYLCASSTHRWDSGNTIYFGEGSWLTVV.

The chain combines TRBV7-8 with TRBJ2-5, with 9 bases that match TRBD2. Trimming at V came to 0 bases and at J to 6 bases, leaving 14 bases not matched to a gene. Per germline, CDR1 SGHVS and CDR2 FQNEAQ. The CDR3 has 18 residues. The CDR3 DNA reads TGTGCCAGCAGCTTAGCGATGGCGGGGGGGCCGTCGAATAAGACCCAGTACTTC. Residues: CASSLAMAGGPSNKTQYF.

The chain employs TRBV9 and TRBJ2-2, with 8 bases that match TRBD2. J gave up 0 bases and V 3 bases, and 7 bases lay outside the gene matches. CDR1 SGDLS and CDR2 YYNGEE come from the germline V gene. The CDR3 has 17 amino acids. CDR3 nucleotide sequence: TGTGCCAGCAGCGCCTCAGCGGGACTAGCGAACACCGGGGAGCTGTTTTTT. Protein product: CASSASAGLANTGELFF.

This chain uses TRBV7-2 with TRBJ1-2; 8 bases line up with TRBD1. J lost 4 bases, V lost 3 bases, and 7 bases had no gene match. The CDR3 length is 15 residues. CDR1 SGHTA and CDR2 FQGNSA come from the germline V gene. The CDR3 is CASSFGQGRIYGYTF. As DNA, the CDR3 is TGTGCCAGCAGCTTTGGACAGGGTCGCATCTATGGCTACACCTTC.

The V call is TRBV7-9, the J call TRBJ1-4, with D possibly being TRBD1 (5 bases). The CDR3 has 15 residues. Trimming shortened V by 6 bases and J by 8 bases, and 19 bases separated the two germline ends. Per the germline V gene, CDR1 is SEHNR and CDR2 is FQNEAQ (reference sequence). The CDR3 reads CASRTMGGTGEKLFF. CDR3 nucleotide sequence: TGTGCCAGCAGAACAATGGGGGGGACGGGAGAAAAACTGTTTTTT.

This CDR3 is CASSGTGSSYEQYF. CDR3 nucleotide sequence: TGTGCCAGCAGCGGGACAGGGAGCTCCTACGAGCAGTACTTC. The rearrangement joins TRBV5-6 to TRBJ2-7, with 9 positions matching TRBD1. Germline V gene sequence: CDR1 SGHDT, CDR2 YYEEEE. CDR3 length: 14 residues. V was clipped by 4 bases and J by 0 bases; unmatched bases: 2.

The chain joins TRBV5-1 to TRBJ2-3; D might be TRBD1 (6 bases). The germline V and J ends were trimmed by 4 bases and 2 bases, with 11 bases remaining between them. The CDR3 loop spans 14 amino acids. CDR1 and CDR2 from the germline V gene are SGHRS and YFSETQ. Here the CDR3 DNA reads TGCGCCAGCAGCCTGACAGGTTACACAGATACGCAGTATTTT. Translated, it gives CASSLTGYTDTQYF.

CDR3 sequence (DNA): TGTGCCAGCAGTTCTCCTAATGAGCAGTTCTTC. Its protein product is CASSSPNEQFF. The V call is TRBV28, the J call TRBJ2-1; D uncertain. Germline V gene lookup returns CDR1 MDHEN and CDR2 SYDVKM. This CDR3 contains 11 residues. The V and J ends lost 4 bases and 7 bases respectively, with 5 bases between them.

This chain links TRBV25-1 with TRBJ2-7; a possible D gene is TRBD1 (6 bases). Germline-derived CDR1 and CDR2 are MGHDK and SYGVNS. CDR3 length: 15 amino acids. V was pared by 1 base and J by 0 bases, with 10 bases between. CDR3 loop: CASSESDRSSYEQYF. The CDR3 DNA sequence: TGTGCCAGCAGTGAATCAGACAGGAGCTCCTACGAGCAGTACTTC.

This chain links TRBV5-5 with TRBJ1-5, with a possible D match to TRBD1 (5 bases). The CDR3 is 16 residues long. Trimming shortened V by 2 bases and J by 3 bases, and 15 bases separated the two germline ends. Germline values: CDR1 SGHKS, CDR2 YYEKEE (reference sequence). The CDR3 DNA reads TGTGCCAGCAGCTTTGGGAACGACAGATTCAATCAGCCCCAGCATTTT. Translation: CASSFGNDRFNQPQHF.

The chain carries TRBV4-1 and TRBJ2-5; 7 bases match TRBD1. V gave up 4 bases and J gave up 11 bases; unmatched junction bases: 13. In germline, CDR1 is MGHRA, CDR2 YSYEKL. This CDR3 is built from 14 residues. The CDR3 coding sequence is TGCGCCAGCAGCCCCCCGACAGGGTCCAAAGAGCAGTACTTC. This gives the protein CASSPPTGSKEQYF.

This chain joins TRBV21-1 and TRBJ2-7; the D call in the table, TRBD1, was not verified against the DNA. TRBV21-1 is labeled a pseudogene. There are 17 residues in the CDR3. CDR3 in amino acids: CASRINRGLNPYYEQYF. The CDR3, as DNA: TGTGCCAGTCGGATCAACAGGGGGCTTAACCCGTACTACGAGCAGTACTTC.

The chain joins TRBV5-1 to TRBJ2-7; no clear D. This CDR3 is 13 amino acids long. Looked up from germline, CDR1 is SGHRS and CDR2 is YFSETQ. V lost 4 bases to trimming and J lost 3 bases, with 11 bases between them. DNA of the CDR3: TGCGCCAGCAGCCTCAGTACGGGCTACGAGCAGTACTTC. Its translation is CASSLSTGYEQYF.

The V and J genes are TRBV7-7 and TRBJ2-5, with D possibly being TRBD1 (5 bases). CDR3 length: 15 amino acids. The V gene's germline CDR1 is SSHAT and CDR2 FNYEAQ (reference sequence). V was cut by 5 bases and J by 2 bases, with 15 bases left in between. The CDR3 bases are TGTGCCAGCAGCCCCCGCAGGGCAGAGCAAGAGACCCAGTACTTC. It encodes CASSPRRAEQETQYF.

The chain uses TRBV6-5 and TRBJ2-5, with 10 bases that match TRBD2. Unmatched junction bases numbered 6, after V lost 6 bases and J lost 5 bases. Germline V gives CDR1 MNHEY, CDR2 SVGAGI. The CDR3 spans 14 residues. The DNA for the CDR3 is TGTGCCAGCAGGGTAGCGGGGGGTGGGGAGACCCAGTACTTC. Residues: CASRVAGGGETQYF.

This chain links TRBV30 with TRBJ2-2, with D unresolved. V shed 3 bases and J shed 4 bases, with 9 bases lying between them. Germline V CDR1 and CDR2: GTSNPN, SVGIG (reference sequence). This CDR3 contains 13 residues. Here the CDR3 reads CAWRGSFTGELFF. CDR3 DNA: TGTGCCTGGAGGGGCAGCTTCACCGGGGAGCTGTTTTTT.

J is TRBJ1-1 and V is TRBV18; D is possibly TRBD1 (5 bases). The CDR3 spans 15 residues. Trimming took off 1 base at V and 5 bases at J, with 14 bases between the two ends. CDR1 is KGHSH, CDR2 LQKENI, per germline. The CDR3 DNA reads TGTGCCAGCTCACCACAACAGGACCCTACGACTGAAGCTTTCTTT. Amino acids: CASSPQQDPTTEAFF.

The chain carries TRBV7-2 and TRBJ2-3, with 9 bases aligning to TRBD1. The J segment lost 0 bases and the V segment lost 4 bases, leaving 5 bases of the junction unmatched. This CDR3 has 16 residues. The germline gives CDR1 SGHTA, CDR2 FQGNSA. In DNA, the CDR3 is TGTGCCAGCAGCTCCCGGACAGGGGCCAGCACAGATACGCAGTATTTT. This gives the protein CASSSRTGASTDTQYF.

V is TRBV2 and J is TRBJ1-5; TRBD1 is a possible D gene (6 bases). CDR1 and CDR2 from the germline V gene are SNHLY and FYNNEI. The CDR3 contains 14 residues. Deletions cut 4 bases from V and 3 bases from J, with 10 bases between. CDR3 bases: TGTGCCAGCAGTGGCAGGGGTGCCAATCAGCCCCAGCATTTT. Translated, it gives CASSGRGANQPQHF. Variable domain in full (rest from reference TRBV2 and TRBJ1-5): EPEVTQTPSHQVTQMGQEVILRCVPISNHLYFYWYRQILGQKVEFLVSFYNNEISEKSEIFDDQFSVERPDGSNFTLKIRSTKLEDSAMYFCASSGRGANQPQHFGDGTRLSIL.

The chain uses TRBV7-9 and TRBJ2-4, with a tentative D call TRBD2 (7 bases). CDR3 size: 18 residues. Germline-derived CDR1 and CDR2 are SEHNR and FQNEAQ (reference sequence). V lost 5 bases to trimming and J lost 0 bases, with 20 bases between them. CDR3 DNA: TGTGCCAGCAGCCTGGTGGGCGGGGGCCGGATAGCCAAAAACATTCAGTACTTC. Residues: CASSLVGGGRIAKNIQYF.

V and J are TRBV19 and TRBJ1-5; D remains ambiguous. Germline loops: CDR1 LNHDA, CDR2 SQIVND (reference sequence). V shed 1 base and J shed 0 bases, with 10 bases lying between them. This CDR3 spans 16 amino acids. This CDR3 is CASSIGRRDSNQPQHF. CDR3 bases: TGTGCCAGTAGTATAGGGAGACGAGATAGCAATCAGCCCCAGCATTTT. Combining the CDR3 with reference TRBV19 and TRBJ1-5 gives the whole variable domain DGGITQSPKYLFRKEGQNVTLSCEQNLNHDAMYWYRQDPGQGLRLIYYSQIVNDFQKGDIAEGYSVSREKKESFPLTVTSAQKNPTAFYLCASSIGRRDSNQPQHFGDGTRLSIL.

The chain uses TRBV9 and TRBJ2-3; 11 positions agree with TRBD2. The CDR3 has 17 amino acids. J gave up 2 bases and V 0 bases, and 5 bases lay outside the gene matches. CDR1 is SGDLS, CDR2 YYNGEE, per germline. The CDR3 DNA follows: TGTGCCAGCAGCGTAGCACTAGCGGGGGCCATCACAGATACGCAGTATTTT. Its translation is CASSVALAGAITDTQYF.

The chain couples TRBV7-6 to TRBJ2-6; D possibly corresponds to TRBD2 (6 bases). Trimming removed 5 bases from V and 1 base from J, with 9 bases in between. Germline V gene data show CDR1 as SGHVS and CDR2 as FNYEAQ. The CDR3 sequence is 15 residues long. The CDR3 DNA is TGTGCCAGCAGCCTTGGGGGGTCTGGGGCCAACGTCCTGACTTTC. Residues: CASSLGGSGANVLTF.

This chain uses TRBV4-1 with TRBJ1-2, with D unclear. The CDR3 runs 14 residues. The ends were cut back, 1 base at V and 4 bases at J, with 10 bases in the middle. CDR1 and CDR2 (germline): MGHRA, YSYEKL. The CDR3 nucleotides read TGCGCCAGCAGCCAAGGAGGGAATCGCTATGGCTACACCTTC. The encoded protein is CASSQGGNRYGYTF.

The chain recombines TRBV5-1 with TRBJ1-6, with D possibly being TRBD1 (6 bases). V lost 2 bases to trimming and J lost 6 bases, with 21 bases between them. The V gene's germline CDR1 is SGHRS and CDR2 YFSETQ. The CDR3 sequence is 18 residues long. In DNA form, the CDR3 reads TGCGCCAGCAGCTTTGCCCCCGAACAGGGTAACCGTAATTCACCCCTCCACTTT. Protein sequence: CASSFAPEQGNRNSPLHF.

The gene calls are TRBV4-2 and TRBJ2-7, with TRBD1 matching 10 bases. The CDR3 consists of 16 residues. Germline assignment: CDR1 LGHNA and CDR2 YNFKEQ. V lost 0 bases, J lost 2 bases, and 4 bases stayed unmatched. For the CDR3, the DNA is TGTGCCAGCAGCCAAGAAGGGACAGGGGAGGCCTACGAGCAGTACTTC. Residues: CASSQEGTGEAYEQYF.

In DNA, the CDR3 is TGTGCCAGCAGCTTGTTCACAGGGGGCAAAGGAAGCTCCTATAATTCACCCCTCCACTTT. Translating it yields CASSLFTGGKGSSYNSPLHF. V is TRBV5-8 and J is TRBJ1-6; TRBD1 matches at 9 bases. Germline V lookup: CDR1 SGHTS, CDR2 YDEGEE. Losses at the gene ends were 1 base for V and 0 bases for J; bases not matched to a gene: 11. The CDR3 spans 20 residues.

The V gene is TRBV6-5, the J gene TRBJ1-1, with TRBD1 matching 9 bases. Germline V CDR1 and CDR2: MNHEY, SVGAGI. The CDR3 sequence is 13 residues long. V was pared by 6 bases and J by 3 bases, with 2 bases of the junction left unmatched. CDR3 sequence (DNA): TGTGCCAGCAGAGACAGGGGGTACACTGAAGCTTTCTTT. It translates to CASRDRGYTEAFF.

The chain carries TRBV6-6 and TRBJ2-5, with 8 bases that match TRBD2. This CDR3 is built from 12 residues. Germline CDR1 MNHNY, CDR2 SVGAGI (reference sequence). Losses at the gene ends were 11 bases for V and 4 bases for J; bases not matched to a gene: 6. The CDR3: CAGGTSPETQYF. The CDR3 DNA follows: TGTGCCGGAGGGACTAGTCCAGAGACCCAGTACTTC.

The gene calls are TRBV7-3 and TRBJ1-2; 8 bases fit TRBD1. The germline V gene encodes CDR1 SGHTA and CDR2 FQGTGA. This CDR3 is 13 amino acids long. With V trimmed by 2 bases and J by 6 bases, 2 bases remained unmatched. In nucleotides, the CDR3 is TGTGCCAGCAGCTTAGTACAGGGGGATGGCTACACCTTC. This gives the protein CASSLVQGDGYTF.

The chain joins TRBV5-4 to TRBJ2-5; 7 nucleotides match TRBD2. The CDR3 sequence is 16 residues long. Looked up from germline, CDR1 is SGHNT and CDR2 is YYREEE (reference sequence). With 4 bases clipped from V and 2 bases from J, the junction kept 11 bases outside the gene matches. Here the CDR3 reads CASSRDTGRSQETQYF. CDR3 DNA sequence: TGTGCCAGCAGCCGAGATACCGGGAGGTCGCAAGAGACCCAGTACTTC.